A single sample is the source of the 30 T cell receptor beta chains below, sequenced in a study of PD-L1 blockade in urothelial cancer. Time point meaning: peripheral blood 6 weeks after treatment start. The table came from immunoSEQ multiplex PCR; TCRdb's copy has only in-frame clones and leaves some out. The top ten clones hold 3% of a sample with tens of thousands of clones, 84% of them seen once. The specimen comprised PBMCs, sampled around atezolizumab (anti-PD-L1) treatment. The receptor source for this set is a man aged 70 or older with urothelial cancer.

Only one count was recorded for this clone. The V call is TRBV19, the J call TRBJ1-1, with TRBD1 matching over 9 bases. The length of the CDR3 is 14 residues. The V gene's germline CDR1 is LNHDA and CDR2 SQIVND (reference sequence). Trimming cost V 6 bases and J 4 bases; bases outside gene matches: 6. DNA for the CDR3: TGTGCCAGTAGAGAACAGGGGGCGTCCACTGAAGCTTTCTTT. It translates to CASREQGASTEAFF.

J is TRBJ2-2 and V is TRBV25-1, with D possibly TRBD1 on 6 matching bases. CDR3 length: 16 amino acids. The V gene's germline CDR1 is MGHDK and CDR2 SYGVNS. The V gene lost 4 bases and the J gene lost 1 base, with 13 bases spanning the gap. In nucleotides, the CDR3 is TGTGCCAGCAGTGGTCGTCCAGGGGTGAACACCGGGGAGCTGTTTTTT. Amino acids: CASSGRPGVNTGELFF.

The V gene is TRBV5-4, the J gene TRBJ2-7, with a weak D call TRBD2 (6 bases). This CDR3 has 14 residues. V lost 0 bases and J 7 bases, leaving 14 bases between the germline ends. The V gene's germline CDR1 is SGHNT and CDR2 YYREEE (reference sequence). In DNA form, the CDR3 reads TGTGCCAGCAGCTTGGCATGGGGAGGTGGGGAGCAGTACTTC. This codes for CASSLAWGGGEQYF.

The rearrangement links TRBV4-1 to TRBJ2-7, with 8 positions matching TRBD2. CDR1 and CDR2 (germline): MGHRA, YSYEKL. CDR3 length equals 15 residues. The V gene end was trimmed by 3 bases and the J gene end by 2 bases; junction bases not matched to a gene: 6. The CDR3 sequence: CASSQGGGSAYEQYF. In DNA, the CDR3 is TGCGCCAGCAGCCAGGGCGGGGGGTCCGCCTACGAGCAGTACTTC.

The rearrangement uses TRBV12-1 and TRBJ2-3; the table names TRBD2, a call not compared with the DNA. TRBV12-1 is deemed a pseudogene. The CDR3 is made up of 19 amino acids. The CDR3: CASSLPPGLAGGPTDTQYF. As DNA, the CDR3 is TGTGCCAGCAGCTTACCTCCGGGACTAGCGGGGGGGCCCACAGATACGCAGTATTTT.

The CDR3 is CASSPPGGGSGANVLTF. CDR3 nucleotide sequence: TGTGCCAGCTCACCACCTGGGGGGGGCTCTGGGGCCAACGTCCTGACTTTC. The rearrangement joins TRBV18 to TRBJ2-6, with TRBD2 matching 7 bases. V lost 0 bases to trimming and J lost 0 bases; unmatched junction nucleotides: 2. CDR3 size: 17 residues. CDR1 KGHSH and CDR2 LQKENI come from the germline V gene.

This chain connects TRBV11-2 to TRBJ2-2, with TRBD1 as a possible D gene (5 bases). Germline loops: CDR1 SGHAT, CDR2 FQNNGV. V shed 1 base and J shed 6 bases, with 12 bases lying between them. The CDR3 is 15 residues long. CDR3 coding DNA: TGTGCCAGCAGCTTAGGGGGCTTCGTCTCCGGGGAGCTGTTTTTT. It translates to CASSLGGFVSGELFF.

The V and J genes are TRBV5-5 and TRBJ2-2, with D unclear. Germline loops: CDR1 SGHKS, CDR2 YYEKEE (reference sequence). The germline V and J ends were trimmed by 1 base and 2 bases, with 6 bases remaining between them. The CDR3 is made up of 14 amino acids. The CDR3 DNA is TGTGCCAGCAGCTTGTTTATAAACACCGGGGAGCTGTTTTTT. This codes for CASSLFINTGELFF. Filled out from reference TRBV5-5 and TRBJ2-2, the complete variable domain reads DAGVTQSPTHLIKTRGQQVTLRCSPISGHKSVSWYQQVLGQGPQFIFQYYEKEERGRGNFPDRFSARQFPNYSSELNVNALLLGDSALYLCASSLFINTGELFFGEGSRLTVL.

The chain joins TRBV7-2 to TRBJ2-2; D perhaps matches TRBD1 (6 bases). The V end lost 5 bases, the J end lost 0 bases, and 13 bases lay between the germline ends. The CDR3 has 16 amino acids. CDR1 SGHTA and CDR2 FQGNSA come from the germline V gene. DNA of the CDR3: TGTGCCAGCAGCCTGAGGACAGCCACGAACACCGGGGAGCTGTTTTTT. Protein: CASSLRTATNTGELFF.

Points on this clone: The same CDR3 can be traced to other DNA sequences in this sample. This sequence joins TRBV5-1 and TRBJ1-2; 7 bases fit TRBD1. V shed 7 bases and J 4 bases; nucleotides not matched to a gene: 10. CDR1 SGHRS and CDR2 YFSETQ come from the germline V gene. The CDR3 has 14 residues. As DNA, the CDR3 is TGCGCCAGCTCACAGGGGCCCGGCAGCTATGGCTACACCTTC. The encoded protein is CASSQGPGSYGYTF.

The chain couples TRBV7-2 to TRBJ1-2, with 9 nucleotides matching TRBD1. Per the germline V gene, CDR1 is SGHTA and CDR2 is FQGNSA. This CDR3 region has 14 residues. V was clipped by 1 base and J by 7 bases; unmatched bases: 4. DNA of the CDR3: TGTGCCAGCAGCTTAGGGCCGGACAGGGGTGGCTACACCTTC. It encodes CASSLGPDRGGYTF. Complete variable domain (other parts from reference TRBV7-2 and TRBJ1-2): GAGVSQSPSNKVTEKGKDVELRCDPISGHTALYWYRQSLGQGLEFLIYFQGNSAPDKSGLPSDRFSAERTGGSVSTLTIQRTQQEDSAVYLCASSLGPDRGGYTFGSGTRLTVV.

This chain connects TRBV6-5 to TRBJ2-1; 7 positions match TRBD1. V was pared by 2 bases and J by 15 bases, with 10 bases of the junction left unmatched. The germline V gene has CDR1 MNHEY and CDR2 SVGAGI. The CDR3 is 13 residues long. CDR3 protein: CASSYVQGSKGFF. DNA of the CDR3: TGTGCCAGCAGTTACGTACAGGGGTCTAAAGGGTTCTTC.

The chain is built from TRBV20-1 and TRBJ1-2; no firm D call. The V end lost 6 bases, the J end lost 5 bases, and 10 bases lay between the germline ends. The CDR3 totals 11 residues. CDR1 and CDR2 (germline): DFQATT, SNEGSKA (reference sequence). The CDR3 DNA sequence: TGCAGTGCAATGGTCGGGTATGGCTACACCTTC. Translated, it gives CSAMVGYGYTF.

The sample holds one count of this clone. The rearrangement links TRBV14 to TRBJ2-7; D is unresolved. In germline, CDR1 is SGHDN, CDR2 FVKESK. The V end was cut by 4 bases, the J end by 4 bases, with 11 bases between. The CDR3 is 13 residues long. DNA of the CDR3: TGTGCCAGCAGCCGCGGTGGCTCATACGAGCAGTACTTC. It is translated as CASSRGGSYEQYF. Supplemented by reference TRBV14 and TRBJ2-7, the full variable domain reads EAGVTQFPSHSVIEKGQTVTLRCDPISGHDNLYWYRRVMGKEIKFLLHFVKESKQDESGMPNNRFLAERTGGTYSTLKVQPAELEDSGVYFCASSRGGSYEQYFGPGTRLTVT.

In its sample, this clone was seen once. This rearrangement joins TRBV4-3 to TRBJ1-2, with a possible D match to TRBD1 (6 bases). CDR1 LGHNA and CDR2 YSLEER come from the germline V gene. V gave up 8 bases and J gave up 8 bases, with 12 bases separating them. CDR3 length: 11 amino acids. The CDR3 DNA sequence: TGCGCCAGCGGGGACAAGGGAGGCTACACCTTC. Residues: CASGDKGGYTF.

This chain links TRBV18 with TRBJ2-1; 13 nucleotides align to TRBD2. The V and J ends lost 3 bases and 7 bases, in that order; junction bases with no gene match: 3. The germline CDR1 and CDR2 sequences are KGHSH and LQKENI. The CDR3 runs to 15 residues. The CDR3 DNA reads as TGTGCCAGCTCACCCCGGACTAGCGGGAGTAATGAGCAGTTCTTC. Its translation: CASSPRTSGSNEQFF. The full variable domain, completed using reference TRBV18 and TRBJ2-1, is NAGVMQNPRHLVRRRGQEARLRCSPMKGHSHVYWYRQLPEEGLKFMVYLQKENIIDESGMPKERFSAEFPKEGPSILRIQQVVRGDSAAYFCASSPRTSGSNEQFFGPGTRLTVL.

The chain has TRBV5-6 and TRBJ1-4; 8 bases match TRBD1. CDR3 length: 15 amino acids. Unmatched junction bases numbered 7, after V lost 1 base and J lost 8 bases. Germline lookup yields CDR1 SGHDT and CDR2 YYEEEE. The CDR3 loop is CASSLLGQAGEKLFF. As DNA, the CDR3 is TGTGCCAGCAGCTTGCTGGGACAGGCTGGGGAAAAACTGTTTTTT. Drawing the rest from reference TRBV5-6 and TRBJ1-4, the complete variable domain is DAGVTQSPTHLIKTRGQQVTLRCSPKSGHDTVSWYQQALGQGPQFIFQYYEEEERQRGNFPDRFSGHQFPNYSSELNVNALLLGDSALYLCASSLLGQAGEKLFFGSGTQLSVL.

This chain connects TRBV28 to TRBJ2-3; tentative D call: TRBD1 (5 bases). The CDR3 runs 13 residues. V was clipped by 6 bases and J by 5 bases, with 12 bases between them. Germline V gene lookup returns CDR1 MDHEN and CDR2 SYDVKM. CDR3 residues: CASRLPTGDTQYF. The CDR3, as DNA: TGTGCCAGCAGGCTTCCCACAGGAGATACGCAGTATTTT.

The chain couples TRBV10-3 to TRBJ2-7; D possibly corresponds to TRBD1 (5 bases). Deletions cut 6 bases from V and 0 bases from J, with 12 bases between. Looked up from germline, CDR1 is ENHRY and CDR2 is SYGVKD. The CDR3 is 14 amino acids. CDR3 in DNA: TGTGCCATCAGAGACAGTAGAAGCTCCTACGAGCAGTACTTC. Protein product: CAIRDSRSSYEQYF.

The V gene is TRBV19, the J gene TRBJ1-1; D possibly corresponds to TRBD1 (5 bases). The V end lost 6 bases, the J end lost 2 bases, and 16 bases lay between the germline ends. The germline CDR1 and CDR2 sequences are LNHDA and SQIVND (reference sequence). The CDR3 contains 15 residues. CDR3 sequence (DNA): TGTGCCAGTAGACGGCCCAGTAGGGGCAACACTGAAGCTTTCTTT. It codes for CASRRPSRGNTEAFF.

This clone is labeled medium-sized. The chain has TRBV29-1 and TRBJ1-2; 10 bases match TRBD1. Per the germline V gene, CDR1 is SQVTM and CDR2 is ANQGSEA. This CDR3 has 16 residues. J lost 2 bases, V lost 4 bases, and 10 bases had no gene match. Here the CDR3 reads CSVGPGQGLKNYGYTF. The CDR3 DNA sequence: TGCAGCGTTGGCCCGGGACAGGGGTTAAAGAACTATGGCTACACCTTC. Full variable domain (missing parts from reference TRBV29-1 and TRBJ1-2): SAVISQKPSRDICQRGTSLTIQCQVDSQVTMMFWYRQQPGQSLTLIATANQGSEATYESGFVIDKFPISRPNLTFSTLTVSNMSPEDSSIYLCSVGPGQGLKNYGYTFGSGTRLTVV.

The gene calls are TRBV2 and TRBJ2-5; 8 nucleotides line up with TRBD1. The CDR3 loop spans 14 amino acids. The ends lost 6 bases at V and 6 bases at J; junction bases unmatched: 9. From germline, CDR1 is SNHLY and CDR2 FYNNEI. The CDR3 bases are TGTGCCAGCAGCGGACAGGGAACTCTAAAGACCCAGTACTTC. Protein: CASSGQGTLKTQYF.

V gene TRBV5-1 combines with J gene TRBJ2-5, with 8 nucleotides matching TRBD1. This CDR3 has 15 residues. V gave up 0 bases and J gave up 5 bases; unmatched junction bases: 6. Germline assignment: CDR1 SGHRS and CDR2 YFSETQ. DNA of the CDR3: TGCGCCAGCAGCTTGGGGCCAGGGGGCGGGGAGACCCAGTACTTC. Translated, it gives CASSLGPGGGETQYF.

J is TRBJ1-2 and V is TRBV2; 9 bases are a match to TRBD1. J gave up 0 bases and V 7 bases, and 12 bases lay outside the gene matches. The CDR3 covers 17 residues. Germline V gene data show CDR1 as SNHLY and CDR2 as FYNNEI. Written as DNA, the CDR3 is TGTGCCAGCAACCTACAGGGGGCGCGGAACGCTAACTATGGCTACACCTTC. Translation gives CASNLQGARNANYGYTF.

The rearrangement uses TRBV20-1 and TRBJ1-2; TRBD1 agrees at 7 bases. This CDR3 contains 11 residues. Germline trimming cut 5 bases from V and 8 bases from J; bases unmatched to any gene: 5. CDR1 and CDR2 (germline): DFQATT, SNEGSKA (reference sequence). CDR3 DNA sequence: TGCAGTGCTTTTACAGGGGCCGGCTACACCTTC. It encodes CSAFTGAGYTF.

V gene TRBV5-6 combines with J gene TRBJ2-1; 8 bases are a match to TRBD2. J lost 0 bases, V lost 3 bases, and 14 bases had no gene match. Germline CDR1 is SGHDT and CDR2 is YYEEEE. This CDR3 is 19 amino acids long. CDR3 coding DNA: TGTGCCAGCAGCTCATCCTTTAGGCTAGCGGGCATCTCCTACAATGAGCAGTTCTTC. Translating gives CASSSSFRLAGISYNEQFF.

The chain combines TRBV5-5 with TRBJ2-7; 7 bases match TRBD1. CDR3 length equals 13 residues. Germline values: CDR1 SGHKS, CDR2 YYEKEE (reference sequence). With V trimmed by 0 bases and J by 6 bases, 3 bases remained unmatched. CDR3 residues: CASSLAGQTEQYF. CDR3 coding DNA: TGTGCCAGCAGCTTGGCGGGACAGACCGAGCAGTACTTC. The whole variable domain, remainder taken from reference TRBV5-5 and TRBJ2-7, is DAGVTQSPTHLIKTRGQQVTLRCSPISGHKSVSWYQQVLGQGPQFIFQYYEKEERGRGNFPDRFSARQFPNYSSELNVNALLLGDSALYLCASSLAGQTEQYFGPGTRLTVT.

In this sample, this clone turned up a few times. This chain links TRBV7-3 with TRBJ2-1, with 8 nucleotides matching TRBD2. The CDR3 loop spans 14 amino acids. Germline loops: CDR1 SGHTA, CDR2 FQGTGA. The ends lost 4 bases at V and 10 bases at J; junction bases unmatched: 9. In DNA form, the CDR3 reads TGTGCCAGCAGCTCGACGGGGGGGCCTAACGAGCAGTTCTTC. Residues: CASSSTGGPNEQFF.

In DNA form, the CDR3 reads TGTGCCAGTAGTATTTTGTGGGACAGGGCGGAAAAACTGTTTTTT. Encoded protein: CASSILWDRAEKLFF. The chain is built from TRBV19 and TRBJ1-4, with 9 nucleotides matching TRBD1. Germline V gene lookup returns CDR1 LNHDA and CDR2 SQIVND (reference sequence). CDR3 length: 15 residues. J gave up 8 bases and V 3 bases, and 7 bases lay outside the gene matches.

The rearrangement uses TRBV7-9 and TRBJ1-1; no clear D gene. CDR3 size: 14 residues. Germline V gene data show CDR1 as SEHNR and CDR2 as FQNEAQ (reference sequence). Trimming pared 4 bases from V and 1 base from J, leaving 10 bases between. The CDR3 spells CASSSGGGNTEAFF. The CDR3 region has the DNA TGTGCCAGCAGCTCGGGAGGTGGGAACACTGAAGCTTTCTTT.